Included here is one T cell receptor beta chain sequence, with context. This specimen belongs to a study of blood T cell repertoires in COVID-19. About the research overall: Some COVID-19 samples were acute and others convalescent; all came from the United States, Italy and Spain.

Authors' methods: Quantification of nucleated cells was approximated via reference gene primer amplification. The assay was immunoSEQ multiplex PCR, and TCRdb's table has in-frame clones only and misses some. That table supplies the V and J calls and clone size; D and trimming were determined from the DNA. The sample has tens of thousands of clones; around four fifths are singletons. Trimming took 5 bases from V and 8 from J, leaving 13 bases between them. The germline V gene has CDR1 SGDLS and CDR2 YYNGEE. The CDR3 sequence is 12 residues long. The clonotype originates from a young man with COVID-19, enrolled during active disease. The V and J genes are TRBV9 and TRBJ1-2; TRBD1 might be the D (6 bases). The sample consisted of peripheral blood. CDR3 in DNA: TGTGCCAGCAGTTTAAACAGGGCCGGCTACACCTTC. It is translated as CASSLNRAGYTF.